This TCR beta chain came from a study of post-analysis software for immune sequencing data. Findings and caveats of the study: Strong co-clustering by F measure was seen for same-batch samples. Multiple sclerosis patients had significantly lower normalized Chao1 diversity than controls. Compared with controls, patients had more of 4 to 6 TRBV segments, including TRBV5-6, TRBV5-1 and TRBV20-1.

This clonotype was found a few times. Its antigen is currently unknown. Incorporated into the TCR beta cDNA libraries were unique molecular identifiers, which served to reduce PCR and sequencing biases. T cells numbering roughly 0.95 to 10 million yielded roughly 0.5 million cDNA molecules. TCRdb independently ran MiXCR on the PCR reads; one entry per CDR3 protein. The sample gives roughly 730,000 distinct CDR3 sequences, roughly 30% of which show up once; approximately 0.6% is in the top ten. Germline V gene lookup returns CDR1 SQVTM and CDR2 ANQGSEA. This CDR3 comprises 14 residues. The clonotype was recovered from a girl aged 5 to 17 with multiple sclerosis. Sequencing was carried out using blood. V is TRBV29-1 and J is TRBJ1-1; perhaps TRBD1 as D (5 bases). The CDR3 spells CGGGKGWLNTEAFF. In DNA, the CDR3 is TGCGGGGGGGGGAAGGGGTGGCTGAACACTGAAGCTTTCTTT.